This TCR beta chain appears in the sequencing data of a study of blood T cell repertoires in COVID-19. At the level of the study: Italy, Spain and the United States were the sources of the convalescent and acute COVID-19 samples.

V was clipped by 1 base and J by 0 bases, with 8 bases between them. This CDR3 has 15 residues. The V gene's germline CDR1 is SGHRS and CDR2 YFSETQ. As originally analysed: Researchers report that nucleated cell counts were estimated from reference gene primer amplification. Generated by immunoSEQ multiplex PCR, the TCRdb table keeps only in-frame clones and is missing some. The D gene and trimming were derived from the DNA, and the V and J assignments and clone size from that table. The sample holds 450,000 or so clones; over 75% are singletons and the top ten take around 1.5%. Only one count was recorded for this clone.

Sequencing was performed on peripheral blood. This chain links TRBV5-1 with TRBJ2-1; the D is unclear. This TCR was sampled from a woman aged 40 to 50 with COVID-19, enrolled during active disease. CDR3 nucleotide sequence: TGCGCCAGCAGCTTGCCGGCTAGCTCCTACAATGAGCAGTTCTTC. Protein: CASSLPASSYNEQFF.